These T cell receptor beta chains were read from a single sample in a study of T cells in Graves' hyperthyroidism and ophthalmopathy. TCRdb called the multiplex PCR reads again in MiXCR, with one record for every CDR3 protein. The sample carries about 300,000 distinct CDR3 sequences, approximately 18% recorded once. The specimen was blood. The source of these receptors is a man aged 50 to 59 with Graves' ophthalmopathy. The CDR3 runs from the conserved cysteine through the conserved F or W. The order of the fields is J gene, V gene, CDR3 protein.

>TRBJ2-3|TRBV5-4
CASSGVGLKTDTQYF
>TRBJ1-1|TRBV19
CASSISRDRGSATEAFF
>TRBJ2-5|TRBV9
CASSVEGGGGVETQYF
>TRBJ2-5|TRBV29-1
CSVEPGLAGVPPETQYF
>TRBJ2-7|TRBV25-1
CASSEWGAGTYEQYF
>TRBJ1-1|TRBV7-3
CASSLRGQSLWSTQANTEAFF
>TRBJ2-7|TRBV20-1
CSASHLGLAGAGQYF
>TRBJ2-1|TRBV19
CASSSPSDRGGQYNEQFF
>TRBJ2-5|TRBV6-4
CASSCEIQETQYF
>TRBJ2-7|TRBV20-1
CSARDLAGSYYEQYF
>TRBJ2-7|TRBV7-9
CASSIQGGRSYEQYF
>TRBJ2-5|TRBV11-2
CASSRPPGGETQYF
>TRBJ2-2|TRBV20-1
CSARSERENTGELFF
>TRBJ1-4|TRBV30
CAWSDPGRWLEKLFF
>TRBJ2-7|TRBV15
CATSRGEGVNEQYF
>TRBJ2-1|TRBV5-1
CASSLPGQGRDNEQFF
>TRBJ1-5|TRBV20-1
CSATTDYQPQHF
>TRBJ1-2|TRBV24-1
CATSDLRGFDYGYTF
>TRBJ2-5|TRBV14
CASSQDITFSKETQYF
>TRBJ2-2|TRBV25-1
CASSEPPPGTGELFF
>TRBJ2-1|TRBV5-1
CASSGNKGTSGRAGSYNEQFF
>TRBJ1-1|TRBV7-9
CASSSRLGRGAGTEAFF
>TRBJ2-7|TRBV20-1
CSVRASAYEQYF
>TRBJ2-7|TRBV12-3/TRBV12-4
CASSRGEGPSDEQYF
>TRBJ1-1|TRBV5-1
CASSSTTGDTEAFF
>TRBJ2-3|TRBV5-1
CASSLETSRDTQYF